Following are 16 T cell receptor beta chains from one sample sequenced in a study of CDR3 diversity in severe acne. TCRdb ran MiXCR on the PCR reads and lists one entry per CDR3 protein. The sample carries more than 85,000 distinct CDR3 sequences, about half recorded once. The sequenced sample consisted of blood. The origin of the receptors is a male donor with acne.

CDR3 DNA: TGTGCCACTTCTCAGGGGAATGAAAAACTGTTTTTT. It codes for CATSQGNEKLFF. V gene TRBV19 combines with J gene TRBJ1-4; tentatively, D is TRBD1 (6 bases). The germline CDR1 and CDR2 sequences are LNHDA and SQIVND (reference sequence). Trimming removed 10 bases from V and 5 bases from J, with 11 bases in between. CDR3 length equals 12 residues.

The V gene is TRBV27, the J gene TRBJ2-1; possibly TRBD2 for D (5 bases). The CDR3 extends over 15 amino acids. Trimming left V 10 bases short and J 3 bases short, with 19 bases between. In germline, CDR1 is MNHEY, CDR2 SMNVEV (reference sequence). The CDR3 loop reads CANTSNPGIYNEQFF. The CDR3 DNA reads TGTGCCAACACCTCCAATCCGGGGATCTACAATGAGCAGTTCTTC.

This rearrangement joins TRBV10-1 to TRBJ2-2; D possibly corresponds to TRBD2 (6 bases). Per germline, CDR1 WNHNN and CDR2 SYGVQD (reference sequence). CDR3 size: 12 residues. V shed 8 bases and J shed 5 bases, with 9 bases lying between them. CDR3 sequence reads: CASGGETGELFF. The DNA of the CDR3 is TGCGCCAGCGGAGGGGAGACCGGGGAGCTGTTTTTT.

This rearrangement joins TRBV18 to TRBJ2-7; D is ambiguous. There are 13 residues in the CDR3. The V end was cut by 5 bases, the J end by 6 bases, with 14 bases between. From germline, CDR1 is KGHSH and CDR2 LQKENI. CDR3 amino acids: CASSEVLKAEQYF. CDR3 coding DNA: TGTGCCAGCTCAGAGGTCCTCAAGGCCGAGCAGTACTTC. Variable domain in full (rest from reference TRBV18 and TRBJ2-7): NAGVMQNPRHLVRRRGQEARLRCSPMKGHSHVYWYRQLPEEGLKFMVYLQKENIIDESGMPKERFSAEFPKEGPSILRIQQVVRGDSAAYFCASSEVLKAEQYFGPGTRLTVT.

With respect to this clonotype: Since the CDR3 does not end with the conserved phenylalanine or tryptophan, this likely comes from a read error. This chain connects TRBV20-1 to TRBJ2-1; TRBD2 aligns across 7 bases. The length of the CDR3 is 13 residues. Looked up from germline, CDR1 is DFQATT and CDR2 is SNEGSKA (reference sequence). Germline trimming cut 6 bases from V and 6 bases from J; bases unmatched to any gene: 8. The CDR3 spells CSAGVGGPNEQFL. The CDR3 nucleotides read TGCAGTGCCGGTGTGGGAGGGCCCAATGAGCAGTTCCTC.

The chain has TRBV7-9 and TRBJ1-5; 10 nucleotides agree with TRBD1. J was trimmed by 6 bases and V by 6 bases; bases with no gene match: 8. The germline V gene encodes CDR1 SEHNR and CDR2 FQNEAQ (reference sequence). This CDR3 region has 15 residues. CDR3 loop: CASSRVRDRGQPQHF. CDR3 nucleotides: TGTGCCAGCAGTCGCGTAAGGGACAGGGGTCAGCCCCAGCATTTT. Looking up the rest from reference TRBV7-9 and TRBJ1-5 gives the full variable domain: DTGVSQNPRHKITKRGQNVTFRCDPISEHNRLYWYRQTLGQGPEFLTYFQNEAQLEKSRLLSDRFSAERPKGSFSTLEIQRTEQGDSAMYLCASSRVRDRGQPQHFGDGTRLSIL.

Comments on this clonotype: The conserved phenylalanine or tryptophan is not found at the CDR3 terminus, so this likely reflects a read error. This chain joins TRBV12-3 or TRBV12-4 and TRBJ1-5, with D maybe TRBD1 (5 bases). The CDR3 totals 15 residues. V lost 2 bases to trimming and J lost 1 base, with 9 bases between them. The CDR3 DNA reads TGTGCCAGCAGTTTATCGGGGGACAGCAATCAGCCCCAGCATCTT. Translation: CASSLSGDSNQPQHL.

This clonotype was seen just once. The chain employs TRBV20-1 and TRBJ1-2; D unresolved. The V gene's germline CDR1 is DFQATT and CDR2 SNEGSKA (reference sequence). CDR3 size: 14 residues. Deletions cut 3 bases from V and 4 bases from J, with 15 bases between. This chain's CDR3 is CSASNLAVRYGYTF. The CDR3 DNA reads as TGCAGTGCTAGTAATTTGGCGGTGCGCTATGGCTACACCTTC.

Many counts were recorded for this clonotype. V usage is TRBV11-2 and J usage is TRBJ2-7; 7 nucleotides match TRBD1. The CDR3 sequence is 14 residues long. J gave up 3 bases and V 5 bases, and 7 bases lay outside the gene matches. Germline-derived CDR1 and CDR2 are SGHAT and FQNNGV. The CDR3 region is CASSPSGQNYEQYF. The CDR3, as DNA: TGTGCCAGCAGCCCCTCGGGACAGAACTACGAGCAGTACTTC. The full variable domain, in which reference TRBV11-2 and TRBJ2-7 provide the parts outside the CDR3, is EAGVAQSPRYKIIEKRQSVAFWCNPISGHATLYWYQQILGQGPKLLIQFQNNGVVDDSQLPKDRFSAERLKGVDSTLKIQPAKLEDSAVYLCASSPSGQNYEQYFGPGTRLTVT.

The J gene is TRBJ2-5, the V gene TRBV15; 7 bases align to TRBD1. The V and J ends lost 0 bases and 5 bases, in that order; junction bases with no gene match: 12. The CDR3 sequence is 17 residues long. Germline-derived CDR1 and CDR2 are LNHNV and YYDKDF (reference sequence). For the CDR3, the DNA is TGTGCCACCAGCAGAGACAGGGGGATGTCGCGTATGGAGACCCAGTACTTC. It yields the protein CATSRDRGMSRMETQYF.

The sample holds many counts of this clonotype. This chain links TRBV29-1 with TRBJ2-7; D may be TRBD2 (5 bases). V lost 5 bases and J lost 2, with 13 bases in between. CDR1 and CDR2 (germline): SQVTM, ANQGSEA. The CDR3 covers 13 residues. CDR3 residues: CSVRLADTYEQYF. CDR3 DNA sequence: TGCAGCGTTCGCCTAGCAGATACCTACGAGCAGTACTTC.

This clonotype is termed medium-sized. CDR3 in amino acids: CASSGTSGSGETQYF. As DNA, the CDR3 is TGTGCCAGCAGCGGGACTAGCGGGAGTGGAGAGACCCAGTACTTC. The gene calls are TRBV2 and TRBJ2-5, with 14 bases matching TRBD2. Germline CDR1 is SNHLY and CDR2 is FYNNEI. The CDR3 has 15 amino acids. V lost 6 bases to trimming and J lost 4 bases; unmatched junction nucleotides: 4.

Concerning this clonotype: Likely a read error: the CDR3 ends without its conserved phenylalanine or tryptophan. The chain employs TRBV12-3 or TRBV12-4 and TRBJ1-2; TRBD1 aligns across 9 bases. V shed 4 bases, J shed 8 bases, and the junction held 11 bases outside the gene matches. The CDR3 has 15 amino acids. CDR3 nucleotide sequence: TGTGCCAGCAGTTGGGCCGGGACAGGGAAAGGAGGCTACACCGTC. Translating gives CASSWAGTGKGGYTV.

The rearrangement joins TRBV10-1 to TRBJ2-7; TRBD1 matches 9 bases. The CDR3 covers 16 residues. Per the germline V gene, CDR1 is WNHNN and CDR2 is SYGVQD (reference sequence). The V and J ends lost 0 bases and 2 bases, in that order; junction bases with no gene match: 5. The CDR3 protein is CASSESGQGRPYEQYF. As DNA, the CDR3 is TGCGCCAGCAGTGAGTCTGGACAGGGGCGGCCCTACGAGCAGTACTTC.

The sample holds one count of this clonotype. With a much larger clone just one base away, this may be a read error. CDR3 DNA sequence: TGTGCCAGCGGTTGCACAGGGACCGGGGAGCTGTTTTTT. Protein sequence: CASGCTGTGELFF. This rearrangement joins TRBV5-4 to TRBJ2-2; the D gene is possibly TRBD1 (6 bases). Germline V gene lookup returns CDR1 SGHNT and CDR2 YYREEE (reference sequence). V lost 7 bases and J 5 bases, leaving 12 bases between the germline ends. CDR3 length: 13 amino acids.

This clonotype has just one count. Given a much more abundant clone one base away, this may be a read error. No conserved phenylalanine or tryptophan is present at the end of the CDR3, so a read error is the likely explanation. The chain links TRBV29-1 to TRBJ2-3; 11 nucleotides match TRBD1. CDR1 is SQVTM and CDR2 is ANQGSEA in the germline V gene. The CDR3 extends over 15 amino acids. J gave up 3 bases and V 4 bases, and 6 bases lay outside the gene matches. CDR3 residues: CSVGGTGGRTDTQYL. For the CDR3, the DNA is TGCAGCGTTGGGGGGACAGGGGGGCGAACAGATACGCAGTATCTT.